These 3 T cell receptor beta chains were all obtained from the same sample, sequenced in a study of CD8+CD57+ T cells in acquired aplastic anemia. TCR beta VDJ and CDR3 profiles were obtained from a genomic DNA template. TCRdb reanalysed the reads using MiXCR and keeps one entry per CDR3 protein. The repertoire holds some 210,000 distinct CDR3 sequences, around 63% seen once, with 25% to 35% in the top ten. Specimen: sorted CD4+, CD8+, or CD8+CD57+ T cells (not recorded which) from PBMCs. The receptors shown here come from a human donor in good health.

The gene calls are TRBV7-8 and TRBJ2-7; 8 positions agree with TRBD1. This CDR3 contains 14 residues. Unmatched junction bases numbered 3, after V lost 4 bases and J lost 1 base. Germline lookup yields CDR1 SGHVS and CDR2 FQNEAQ. Here the CDR3 DNA reads TGTGCCAGCAGCTCAGGGGGCGCGTCCTACGAGCAGTACTTC. Residues: CASSSGGASYEQYF.

This clonotype showed up many times. This chain links TRBV5-8 with TRBJ1-2, with D unclear. The CDR3 sequence is 14 residues long. The V gene's germline CDR1 is SGHTS and CDR2 YDEGEE. The germline V and J ends were trimmed by 4 bases and 2 bases, with 12 bases remaining between them. The CDR3 nucleotides read TGTGCCAGCAGCCCGACCGGGCTAAACTATGGCTACACCTTC. It specifies CASSPTGLNYGYTF.

This clonotype was detected a few times. J is TRBJ2-3 and V is TRBV7-8; tentative D call: TRBD2 (6 bases). In germline, CDR1 is SGHVS, CDR2 FQNEAQ. The CDR3 is made up of 12 amino acids. V was shortened by 8 bases and J by 0 bases, with 6 bases between the two germline ends. CDR3 region: CASGLSTDTQYF. For the CDR3, the DNA is TGTGCCAGCGGACTAAGCACAGATACGCAGTATTTT.